The clone carrying this T cell receptor beta chain was observed a handful of times. Treatment given: oral pan-JAK inhibitor, 5-10 mg twice daily. Peripheral blood, together with lesional scalp punch biopsies, was collected from alopecia areata patients. The data originate from a study of CD8+ T cells in alopecia areata. Once RNA had been extracted, it was reverse transcribed into cDNA to act as the sequencing template. Repertoires were generated with immunoSEQ multiplex PCR, while TCRdb's copy carries only in-frame clones and drops some. The table includes about 210,000 clones, around three fifths detected once. The junction had 6 bases not matched to a gene; V was cut back by 7 bases and J by 4 bases. Per germline, CDR1 SNHLY and CDR2 FYNNEI. The CDR3 consists of 14 residues.

This clonotype originated in a human donor with alopecia areata. The material was CD4+ T cells sorted from blood, obtained at week 4, from a patient treated with tofacitinib. The chain couples TRBV2 to TRBJ2-5, with 10 bases fitting TRBD1. This chain's CDR3 is CASKEGQGTETQYF. The CDR3 coding sequence is TGTGCCAGCAAAGAGGGACAGGGGACAGAGACCCAGTACTTC.